The rows below give T cell receptor beta chains drawn from one sample of a study of blood T cell repertoires in COVID-19. Libraries were prepared by immunoSEQ multiplex PCR; TCRdb keeps only in-frame clonotypes and omits some of them. The repertoire includes some 320,000 clones, 89% of them detected once, and 4% to 6% sits in the top ten. The sequenced sample consisted of PBMCs or T cells enriched from blood (not recorded which). Receptors were obtained from a man in his fifties or sixties who had recovered from COVID-19. CDR3s include the opening cysteine and the closing phenylalanine or tryptophan. The D gene is left open where the match is weak. The size entry is marked missing in some rows and otherwise reads once, few, many or a size class.

abundance	v_gene	d_gene	j_gene	CDR3nt	CDR3aa
NA	TRBV28	NA	TRBJ2-1	TGTGCCAGTCCGACAGGTCGGTACAATGAGCAGTTCTTC	CASPTGRYNEQFF
once	TRBV28	TRBD1	TRBJ1-1	TGTGCCAGCTCCCCGACAGGGGACCGGAACACTGAAGCTTTCTTT	CASSPTGDRNTEAFF
few	TRBV10-3	NA	TRBJ1-1	TGTGCCATCAGTGTGAGGGGACATGGGAACACTGAAGCTTTCTTT	CAISVRGHGNTEAFF
NA	TRBV7-9	TRBD2	TRBJ2-5	TGTGCCAGCAGCCTCACCCCCGGGACTAGCTTGGAGACCCAGTACTTC	CASSLTPGTSLETQYF
NA	TRBV5-1	NA	TRBJ2-3	TGCGCCAGCAGCTTGGACAGGGGCACAGATACGCAGTATTTT	CASSLDRGTDTQYF
NA	TRBV6-5	NA	TRBJ1-6	TGTGCCAGCAACCAACAGGGAAGGAATAATTCACCCCTCCACTTT	CASNQQGRNNSPLHF
NA	TRBV5-1	NA	TRBJ2-2	TGCGCCAGCAGCTTGGGGACTACCTTCTACACCGGGGAGCTGTTTTTT	CASSLGTTFYTGELFF
NA	TRBV19	NA	TRBJ1-5	TGTGCCAGTAGTATGTCCCCCGGGAGCTATAGCAATCAGCCCCAGCATTTT	CASSMSPGSYSNQPQHF
NA	TRBV5-1	NA	TRBJ1-6	TGCGCCAGCAGCCGGGACACAACGATCCCACCCCTCCACTTT	CASSRDTTIPPLHF
NA	TRBV29-1	TRBD1	TRBJ2-5	TGCAGCGCTAACAGGGGGCCGGAGACCCAGTACTTC	CSANRGPETQYF
NA	TRBV5-1	NA	TRBJ2-1	TGCGCCAGCAGCAATGGACAGATCTACAATGAGCAGTTCTTC	CASSNGQIYNEQFF
NA	TRBV18	TRBD1	TRBJ1-2	TGTGCCAGCTCGTCAGGGGGTGGCTATGGCTACACCTTC	CASSSGGGYGYTF
NA	TRBV3-1/TRBV3-2	NA	TRBJ1-2	TGTGCCAGCAGCGAAGATCGCTACAGCCTCTACACCTTC	CASSEDRYSLYTF
NA	TRBV7-3	TRBD2	TRBJ2-3	TGTGCCAGCAGCTCCGGACTAGCGGGGAGGTTAGATACGCAGTATTTT	CASSSGLAGRLDTQYF
NA	TRBV7-2	TRBD1	TRBJ1-2	TGTGCCAGCAGCTTACTCAGGACAGGAGGAATACAAGGCTACACCTTC	CASSLLRTGGIQGYTF
NA	TRBV6-1	NA	TRBJ2-1	TGTGCCAGCAGTGAAGCGCGGGGTCAATGGGGACAGAGCTCCTACAATGAGCAGTTCTTC	CASSEARGQWGQSSYNEQFF
NA	TRBV7-2	NA	TRBJ1-5	TGTGCCAGCAGCTTAGTGTGGGACACCAATAGCAATCAGCCCCAGCATTTT	CASSLVWDTNSNQPQHF
NA	TRBV10-2	NA	TRBJ1-5	TGCGCCAGCAGTGTGAACAGGAATAGCAATCAGCCCCAGCATTTT	CASSVNRNSNQPQHF
NA	TRBV6-5	NA	TRBJ2-7	TGTGCCAGCTGTCTCCAGGTCCCCACGGACGAGCAGTACTTC	CASCLQVPTDEQYF
NA	TRBV6-5	NA	TRBJ2-1	TGTGCCAGCAGTTACTCGCCACGGAGCTCCTACAATGAGCAGTTCTTC	CASSYSPRSSYNEQFF
NA	TRBV7-3	TRBD1	TRBJ2-5	TGTGCCAGCAGCCCGGGACAGGGGGGAGAGACCCAGTACTTC	CASSPGQGGETQYF
NA	TRBV5-6	NA	TRBJ2-7	TGTGCCAGCAGCTTGGTGCTAGATTCCGCGAACGAGCAGTACTTC	CASSLVLDSANEQYF
NA	TRBV5-1	TRBD2	TRBJ2-1	TGCGCCAGCAGCTTGCGGGAGGTGGCGAATGAGCAGTTCTTC	CASSLREVANEQFF
NA	TRBV4-2	NA	TRBJ1-2	TGTGCCAGCAGCCAAGATAACCAGGGGTTTCGTGGCTACACCTTC	CASSQDNQGFRGYTF
NA	TRBV30	NA	TRBJ1-5	TGTGCCTGGAGTGTACTCACTAGCAATCAGCCCCAGCATTTT	CAWSVLTSNQPQHF
once	TRBV24-1	TRBD1	TRBJ1-2	TGTGCCACCAGTGATCCGGGACAGGGACCATATGGCTACACCTTC	CATSDPGQGPYGYTF
NA	TRBV5-1	TRBD1	TRBJ1-6	TGCGCCAGCAGCTTAGACAGGGGGCATTCACCCCTCCACTTT	CASSLDRGHSPLHF
NA	TRBV5-1	TRBD2	TRBJ2-7	TGCGCCAGCAGCTTGGGGTTGTTAGGGACTAGTTTCTACGAGCAGTACTTC	CASSLGLLGTSFYEQYF
NA	TRBV5-1	TRBD1	TRBJ1-1	TGCGCCAGCAGCTTAGGACAGGGGGCCTCTGAAGCTTTCTTT	CASSLGQGASEAFF
NA	TRBV5-1	TRBD1	TRBJ2-1	TGCGCCAGCAGCTTACCCCCGGGACAGGGTTGGGATGAGCAGTTCTTC	CASSLPPGQGWDEQFF
once	TRBV5-6	TRBD1	TRBJ1-4	TGTGCCAGCAGCTTGAGGTTACAGGGGAATGAAAAACTGTTTTTT	CASSLRLQGNEKLFF
NA	TRBV19	TRBD1	TRBJ2-3	TGTGCCAGTTCTCGACCGGGACAGGGTTCAGATACGCAGTATTTT	CASSRPGQGSDTQYF
NA	TRBV19	NA	TRBJ1-2	TGTGCCAGTAGTATACCAGTCGGGGGACGGGAGCGGTATGGCTACACCTTC	CASSIPVGGRERYGYTF
NA	TRBV3-1/TRBV3-2	NA	TRBJ2-3	TGTGCCAGCAGCCGTGTCAGGGGAGGCACAGATACGCAGTATTTT	CASSRVRGGTDTQYF
NA	TRBV5-1	TRBD1	TRBJ2-3	TGCGCCAGCAGCTCCGACAGGGGAGTAAGAACAGATACGCAGTATTTT	CASSSDRGVRTDTQYF
NA	TRBV2	TRBD1	TRBJ1-5	TGTGCCAGCAGACAGGGGGCCCTGAGCAATCAGCCCCAGCATTTT	CASRQGALSNQPQHF
NA	TRBV5-1	TRBD1	TRBJ1-1	TGCGCCAGCAGTCTCGACCGCAGACAGGGAGGCGACACTGAAGCTTTCTTT	CASSLDRRQGGDTEAFF
NA	TRBV19	NA	TRBJ2-6	TGTGCCAGTAGTATCCCCGGTCTACCCTCTGGGGCCAACGTCCTGACTTTC	CASSIPGLPSGANVLTF
NA	TRBV9	NA	TRBJ1-5	TGTGCCAGCAGCGTAGGCTCGGGCAATCAGCCCCAGCATTTT	CASSVGSGNQPQHF
NA	TRBV10-3	NA	TRBJ2-7	TGTGCCATCAGTGAGTTCGAGTACGACGAGCAGTACTTC	CAISEFEYDEQYF
NA	TRBV11-2	TRBD2	TRBJ2-7	TGTGCCAGCAGCTCCAGACCCCGGGGGGGGCGGCCCTACGAGCAGTACTTC	CASSSRPRGGRPYEQYF
NA	TRBV11-3	TRBD1	TRBJ2-5	TGTGCCAGCAGCTTGGGACAGGGAGGGACCCAGTACTTC	CASSLGQGGTQYF
NA	TRBV19	NA	TRBJ2-1	TGTGCCAGTAGCCCAGAGAACGCGGCCAATGAGCAGTTCTTC	CASSPENAANEQFF
NA	TRBV3-1/TRBV3-2	TRBD2	TRBJ2-5	TGTGCCAGCAGCCAGAGGTCTAGCGGGACCTCCCAAGAGACCCAGTACTTC	CASSQRSSGTSQETQYF
NA	TRBV9	TRBD1	TRBJ2-7	TGTGCCAGCAGCGTAGATTCCGGACAGGGGATCTACGAGCAGTACTTC	CASSVDSGQGIYEQYF
NA	TRBV5-4	TRBD2	TRBJ2-7	TGTGCCAGCAGCTTGCTCGCTAGCGGGAGTATATACGAGCAGTACTTC	CASSLLASGSIYEQYF
NA	TRBV28	NA	TRBJ1-5	TGTGCCAGCAGCCCGCAAAGGGGTAGCAATCAGCCCCAGCATTTT	CASSPQRGSNQPQHF
NA	TRBV20-1	TRBD2	TRBJ2-1	TGCAGTGCTAGTGGGGTTTGGGGGACTAGCGGGGTCTACAATGAGCAGTTCTTC	CSASGVWGTSGVYNEQFF
NA	TRBV6-5	NA	TRBJ2-3	TGTGCCAGCAGAGATGACAGGTTGAATTTGTATACGCAGTATTTT	CASRDDRLNLYTQYF
NA	TRBV27	TRBD2	TRBJ2-5	TGTGCCAGCAGTTTGACTAGCGGGAGATATGAGACCCAGTACTTC	CASSLTSGRYETQYF
NA	TRBV6-5	TRBD1	TRBJ2-1	TGTGCCAGCAGTTGGGACAGGGTCCGGAATGAGCAGTTCTTC	CASSWDRVRNEQFF
NA	TRBV6-1	NA	TRBJ1-3	TGTGCCAGCAGTGAAGGGTGGACGGGGAACTCTGGAAACACCATATATTTT	CASSEGWTGNSGNTIYF
NA	TRBV3-1/TRBV3-2	TRBD2	TRBJ2-1	TGTGCCAGCAGCCCGAGCCCCGGGACTAGCGGGAACAATGAGCAGTTCTTC	CASSPSPGTSGNNEQFF
NA	TRBV5-4	TRBD2	TRBJ2-5	TGTGCCAGCAGCTTGGGGGCGGGAGGCCCCCAAGAGACCCAGTACTTC	CASSLGAGGPQETQYF
NA	TRBV4-3	TRBD2	TRBJ2-2	TGCGCCAGCAGCCATCCGACTAGCGGGATCACTAACACCGGGGAGCTGTTTTTT	CASSHPTSGITNTGELFF
NA	TRBV5-6	TRBD2	TRBJ2-2	TGTGCCAGCAGCTTGGGACCCGGGACTAGCTGGTTAACCGGGGAGCTGTTTTTT	CASSLGPGTSWLTGELFF
NA	TRBV5-4	NA	TRBJ2-2	TGTGCCAGCAGCTGGGGGGCGGGAGAGGACACCGGGGAGCTGTTTTTT	CASSWGAGEDTGELFF
NA	TRBV7-3	TRBD2	TRBJ2-5	TGTGCCAGCAGCTTATACGCGACTAGCGGGAGCGGGGAGACCCAGTACTTC	CASSLYATSGSGETQYF
NA	TRBV27	NA	TRBJ2-3	TGTGCCAGCAGTTTAGGGTGGATGGCAGGCATGGATACGCAGTATTTT	CASSLGWMAGMDTQYF